This T cell receptor beta chain stems from a study of blood T cells in healthy people across ages. Study information: When template switching was applied, about one barcoded beta molecule was captured per two T cells.

Germline V gene data show CDR1 as SGHDT and CDR2 as YYEEEE. V was pared by 2 bases and J by 4 bases, with 14 bases between. This CDR3 comprises 15 residues. The individuals who served as donors were healthy Caucasians living in Russia, aged roughly 6 to 100. It was with a sample-barcoded 5' primer and a J-beta primer mix that a second PCR of roughly 7 to 12 cycles was run. MiXCR, run by TCRdb on the 5' RACE reads, gives a single entry per CDR3 protein. The data contain some 800,000 distinct CDR3 sequences, about 42% of them singletons. To note about this clonotype: A much larger clone differs by one base, so this may be a read error.

Sample: blood. This rearrangement joins TRBV5-6 to TRBJ2-3, with D possibly matching TRBD1 (6 bases). This receptor was identified in a man in his 60s in good health. In nucleotides, the CDR3 is TGTGCCAGCAGCTTTGGACAGATGTCCGCAGATACGCAGTATTTT. It codes for CASSFGQMSADTQYF.